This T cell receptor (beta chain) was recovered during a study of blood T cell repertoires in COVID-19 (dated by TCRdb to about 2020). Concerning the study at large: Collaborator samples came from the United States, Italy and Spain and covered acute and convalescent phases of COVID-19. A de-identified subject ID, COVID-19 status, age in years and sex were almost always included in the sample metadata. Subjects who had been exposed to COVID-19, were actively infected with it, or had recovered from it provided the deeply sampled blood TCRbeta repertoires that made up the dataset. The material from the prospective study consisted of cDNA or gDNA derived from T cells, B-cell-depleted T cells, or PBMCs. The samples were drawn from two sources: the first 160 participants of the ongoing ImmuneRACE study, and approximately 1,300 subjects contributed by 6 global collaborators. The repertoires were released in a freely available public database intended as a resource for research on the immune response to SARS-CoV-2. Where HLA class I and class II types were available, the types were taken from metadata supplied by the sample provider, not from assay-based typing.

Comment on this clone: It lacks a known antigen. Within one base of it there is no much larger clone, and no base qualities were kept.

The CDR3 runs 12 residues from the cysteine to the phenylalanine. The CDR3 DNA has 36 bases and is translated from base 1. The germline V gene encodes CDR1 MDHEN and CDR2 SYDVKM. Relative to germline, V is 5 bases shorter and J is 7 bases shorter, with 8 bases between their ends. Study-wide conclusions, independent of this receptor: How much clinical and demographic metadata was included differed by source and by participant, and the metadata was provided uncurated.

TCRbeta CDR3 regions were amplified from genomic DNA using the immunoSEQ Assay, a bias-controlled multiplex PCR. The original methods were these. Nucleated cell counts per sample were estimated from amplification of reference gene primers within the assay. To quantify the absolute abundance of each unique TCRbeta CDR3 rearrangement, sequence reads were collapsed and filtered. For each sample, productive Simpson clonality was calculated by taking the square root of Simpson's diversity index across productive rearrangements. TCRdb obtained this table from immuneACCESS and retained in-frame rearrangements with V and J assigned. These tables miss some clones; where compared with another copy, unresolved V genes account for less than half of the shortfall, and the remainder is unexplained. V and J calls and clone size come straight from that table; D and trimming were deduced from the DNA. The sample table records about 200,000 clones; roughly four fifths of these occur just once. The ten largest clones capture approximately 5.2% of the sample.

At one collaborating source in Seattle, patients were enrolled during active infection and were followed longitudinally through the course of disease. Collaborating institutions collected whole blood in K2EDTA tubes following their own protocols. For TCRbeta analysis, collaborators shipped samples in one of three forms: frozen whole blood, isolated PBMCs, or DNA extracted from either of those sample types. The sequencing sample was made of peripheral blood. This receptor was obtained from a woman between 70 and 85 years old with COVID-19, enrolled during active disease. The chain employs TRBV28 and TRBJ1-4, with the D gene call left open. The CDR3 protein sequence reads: CASSATGEKLFF. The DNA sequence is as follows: TGTGCCAGCAGTGCGACGGGTGAAAAACTGTTTTTT.